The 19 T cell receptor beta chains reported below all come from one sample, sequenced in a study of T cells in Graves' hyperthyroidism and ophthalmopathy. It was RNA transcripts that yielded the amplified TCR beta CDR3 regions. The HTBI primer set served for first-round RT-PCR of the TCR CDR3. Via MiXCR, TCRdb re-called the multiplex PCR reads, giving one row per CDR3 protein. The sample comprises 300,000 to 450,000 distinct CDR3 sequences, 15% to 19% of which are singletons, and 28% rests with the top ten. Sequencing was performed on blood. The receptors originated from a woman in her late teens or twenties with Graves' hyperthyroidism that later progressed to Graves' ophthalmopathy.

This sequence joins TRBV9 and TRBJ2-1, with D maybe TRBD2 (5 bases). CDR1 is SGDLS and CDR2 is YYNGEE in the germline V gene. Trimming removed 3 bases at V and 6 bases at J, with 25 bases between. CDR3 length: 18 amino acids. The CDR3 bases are TGTGCCAGCAGCGCCTACCCGCCGGAGGTCCTCCCGAGCAATGAGCAGTTCTTC. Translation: CASSAYPPEVLPSNEQFF.

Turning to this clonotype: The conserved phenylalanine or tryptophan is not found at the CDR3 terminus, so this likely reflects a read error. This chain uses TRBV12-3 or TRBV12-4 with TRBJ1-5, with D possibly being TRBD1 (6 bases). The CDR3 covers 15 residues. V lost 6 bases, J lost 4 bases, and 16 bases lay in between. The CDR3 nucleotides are TGTGCCAGCAGCGAGGACGACAGGAGGAATCAGCCCCAGCATTCT. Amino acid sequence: CASSEDDRRNQPQHS.

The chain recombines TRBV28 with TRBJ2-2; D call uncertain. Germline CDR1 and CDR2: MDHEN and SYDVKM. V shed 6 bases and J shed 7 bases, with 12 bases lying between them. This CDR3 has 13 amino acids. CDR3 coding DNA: TGTGCCAGCAGGGTCGTTGAAGACGGGGAGCTGTTTTTT. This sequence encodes CASRVVEDGELFF.

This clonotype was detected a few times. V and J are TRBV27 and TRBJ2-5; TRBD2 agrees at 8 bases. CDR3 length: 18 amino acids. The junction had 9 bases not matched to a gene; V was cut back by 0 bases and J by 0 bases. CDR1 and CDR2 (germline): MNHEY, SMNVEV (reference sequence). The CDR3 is CASSLSGGVMRYQETQYF. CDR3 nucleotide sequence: TGTGCCAGCAGTTTATCCGGGGGGGTTATGAGGTACCAAGAGACCCAGTACTTC.

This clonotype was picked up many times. The CDR3 here is CSVAPGPEDTQYF. CDR3 coding DNA: TGCAGCGTTGCCCCGGGGCCAGAAGATACGCAGTATTTT. The chain carries TRBV29-1 and TRBJ2-3; D is tentatively TRBD1 or TRBD2 (5 bases each). In germline, CDR1 is SQVTM, CDR2 ANQGSEA. Deletions cut 4 bases from V and 5 bases from J, with 13 bases between. CDR3 length: 13 amino acids.

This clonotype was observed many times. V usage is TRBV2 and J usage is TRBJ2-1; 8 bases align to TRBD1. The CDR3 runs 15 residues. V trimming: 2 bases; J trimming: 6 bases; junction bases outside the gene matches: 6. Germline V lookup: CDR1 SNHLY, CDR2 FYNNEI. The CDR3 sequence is CASSERAGQANEQFF. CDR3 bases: TGTGCCAGCAGTGAACGTGCGGGACAGGCCAATGAGCAGTTCTTC.

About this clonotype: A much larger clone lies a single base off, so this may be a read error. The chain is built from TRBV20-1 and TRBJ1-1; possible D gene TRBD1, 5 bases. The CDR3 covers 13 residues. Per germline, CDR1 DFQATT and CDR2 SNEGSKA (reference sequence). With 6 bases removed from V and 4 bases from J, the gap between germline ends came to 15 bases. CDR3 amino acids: CSALQVVSTEAFF. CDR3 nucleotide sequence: TGCAGTGCGTTACAGGTGGTGAGCACTGAAGCTTTCTTT.

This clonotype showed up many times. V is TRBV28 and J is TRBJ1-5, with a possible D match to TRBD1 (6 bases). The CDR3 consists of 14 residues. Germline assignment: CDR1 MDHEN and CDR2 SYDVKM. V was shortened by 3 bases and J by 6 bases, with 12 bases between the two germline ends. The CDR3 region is CASSLLGAGQPQHF. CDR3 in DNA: TGTGCCAGCAGTTTGTTGGGGGCCGGTCAGCCCCAGCATTTT.

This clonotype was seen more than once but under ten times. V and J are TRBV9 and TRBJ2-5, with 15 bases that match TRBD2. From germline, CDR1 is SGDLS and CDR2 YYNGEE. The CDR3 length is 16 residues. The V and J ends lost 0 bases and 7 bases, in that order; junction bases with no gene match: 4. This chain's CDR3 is CASSVATGLAGGTQYF. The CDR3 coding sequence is TGTGCCAGCAGCGTAGCTACGGGACTAGCGGGGGGGACCCAGTACTTC.

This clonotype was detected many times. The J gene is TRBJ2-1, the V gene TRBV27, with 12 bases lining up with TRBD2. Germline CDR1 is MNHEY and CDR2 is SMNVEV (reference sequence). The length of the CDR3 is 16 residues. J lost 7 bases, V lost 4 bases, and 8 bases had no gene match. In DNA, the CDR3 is TGTGCCAGCAGTTACTCGCTAGCGGGAGGGGGTAATGAGCAGTTCTTC. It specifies CASSYSLAGGGNEQFF.

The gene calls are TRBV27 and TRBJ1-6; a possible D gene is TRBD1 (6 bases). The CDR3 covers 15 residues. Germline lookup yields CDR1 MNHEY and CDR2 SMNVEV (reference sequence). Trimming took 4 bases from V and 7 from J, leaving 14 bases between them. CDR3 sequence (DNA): TGTGCCAGCAGTTCCGCAGGGGTATGGAATTCACCCCTCCACTTT. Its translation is CASSSAGVWNSPLHF.

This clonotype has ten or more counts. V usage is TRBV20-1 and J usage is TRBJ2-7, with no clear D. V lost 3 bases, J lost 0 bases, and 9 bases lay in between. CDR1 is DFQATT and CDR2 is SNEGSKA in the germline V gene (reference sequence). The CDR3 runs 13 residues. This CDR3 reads CSARSPSSYEQYF. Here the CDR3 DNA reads TGCAGTGCTAGGAGCCCGAGCTCCTACGAGCAGTACTTC.

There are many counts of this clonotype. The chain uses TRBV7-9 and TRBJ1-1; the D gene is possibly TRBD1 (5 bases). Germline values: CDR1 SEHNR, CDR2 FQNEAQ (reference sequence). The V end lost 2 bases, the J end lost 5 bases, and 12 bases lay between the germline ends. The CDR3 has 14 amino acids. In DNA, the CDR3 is TGTGCCAGCAGCTTAAAATTGGGGGGTACTGAAGCTTTCTTT. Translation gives CASSLKLGGTEAFF.

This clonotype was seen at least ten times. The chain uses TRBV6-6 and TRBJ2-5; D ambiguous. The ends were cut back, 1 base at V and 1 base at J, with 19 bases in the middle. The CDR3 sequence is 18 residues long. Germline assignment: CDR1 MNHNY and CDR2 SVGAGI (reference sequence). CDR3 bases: TGTGCCAGCAGTTACTTTAAGTTTGGCGCGTCCCGCCAAGAGACCCAGTACTTC. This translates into CASSYFKFGASRQETQYF.

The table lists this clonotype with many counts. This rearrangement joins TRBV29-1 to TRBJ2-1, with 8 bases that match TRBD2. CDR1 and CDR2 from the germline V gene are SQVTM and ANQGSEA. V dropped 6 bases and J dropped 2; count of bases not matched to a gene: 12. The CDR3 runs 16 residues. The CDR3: CSVEGRGGRPYNEQFF. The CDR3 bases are TGCAGCGTGGAGGGGCGGGGCGGGAGGCCCTACAATGAGCAGTTCTTC.

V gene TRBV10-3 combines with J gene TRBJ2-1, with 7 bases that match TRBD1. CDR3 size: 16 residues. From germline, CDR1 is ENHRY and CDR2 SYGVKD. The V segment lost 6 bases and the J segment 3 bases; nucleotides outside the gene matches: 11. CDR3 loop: CAIRDAGTAGYNEQFF. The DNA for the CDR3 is TGTGCCATCAGAGACGCCGGGACAGCAGGCTACAATGAGCAGTTCTTC.

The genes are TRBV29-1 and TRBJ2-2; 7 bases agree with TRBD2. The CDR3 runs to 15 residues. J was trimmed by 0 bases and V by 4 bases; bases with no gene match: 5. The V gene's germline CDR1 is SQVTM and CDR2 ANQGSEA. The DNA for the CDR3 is TGCAGCGTTGTGGTGACTAGCCCGAACACCGGGGAGCTGTTTTTT. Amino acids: CSVVVTSPNTGELFF.

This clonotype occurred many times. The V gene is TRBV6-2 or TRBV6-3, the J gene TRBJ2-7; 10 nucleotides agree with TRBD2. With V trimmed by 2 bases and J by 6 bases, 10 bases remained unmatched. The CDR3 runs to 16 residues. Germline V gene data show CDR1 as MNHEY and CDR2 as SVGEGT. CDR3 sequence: CASSYMAASGRIEQYF. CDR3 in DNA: TGTGCCAGCAGTTACATGGCCGCTAGCGGGAGAATCGAGCAGTACTTC.

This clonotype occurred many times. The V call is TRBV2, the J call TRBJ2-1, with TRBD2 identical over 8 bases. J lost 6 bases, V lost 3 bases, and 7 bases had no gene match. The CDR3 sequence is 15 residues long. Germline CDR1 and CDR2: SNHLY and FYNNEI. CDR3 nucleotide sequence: TGTGCCAGCAGTGAGTTAACGGGAGGGGGCAATGAGCAGTTCTTC. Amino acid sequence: CASSELTGGGNEQFF.